The present entry profiles one TCR beta chain with its context. What it binds is unknown. The sample originates from a study of cytomegalovirus exposure and HLA in healthy donors. Study-wide results and caveats: The study put under 200 TCR beta chains on its list as cytomegalovirus-associated. The number of N-insertions in an Asian-associated ancestry cluster was reportedly below the approximately 690-donor mean in a later analysis. HLA allele associations emerged for roughly 16,000 TCR beta sequences in a later analysis, at 0.05 false discovery rate.

Per the germline V gene, CDR1 is SGDLS and CDR2 is YYNGEE. The CDR3 contains 15 residues. V was pared by 4 bases and J by 5 bases, with 16 bases between. PCR involved 60 Vbeta and 13 Jbeta primers. Assay used: immunoSEQ multiplex PCR; TCRdb lists only in-frame clones, some missing. Of more than 130,000 clones listed, roughly 76% are singletons. The chain joins TRBV9 to TRBJ1-5; D is ambiguous. This TCR was recovered from a man aged 18 to 30 in good health and CMV-seronegative. Sequencing was performed on PBMCs. The CDR3 coding sequence is TGTGCCAGCAGCTTCGAGGGAGGGAGAGATCAGCCCCAGCATTTT. Amino acid sequence: CASSFEGGRDQPQHF.